Given below is one T cell receptor beta chain in context. Its antigen is not yet known. Per-base qualities were not stored, and no clone one base away is much larger. The collaborating institutions used their own protocols to collect whole blood in K2EDTA tubes. Collaborator samples were shipped for TCRbeta analysis as frozen whole blood, isolated PBMCs, or DNA extracted from either sample type. These data belong to a study of blood T cell repertoires in COVID-19 (dated by TCRdb to the early 2020s). About the investigation overall: Samples covering the acute and convalescent phases of COVID-19 were provided by collaborators in the United States, Italy and Spain. The prospective study material was composed of cDNA or gDNA derived from T cells, B-cell-depleted T cells, or PBMCs. The dataset comprised deeply sampled blood TCRbeta repertoires from subjects exposed to, actively infected with, or recovered from COVID-19. The repertoires were made available in a free public database intended to serve as a resource for research on the immune response to SARS-CoV-2. Samples came from the ongoing ImmuneRACE study (first 160 participants) plus 1,254 subjects from 6 global collaborators. Sample metadata almost always included a de-identified subject ID, COVID-19 status, age in years and sex. Where available, HLA class I and class II types were obtained from metadata supplied by the sample provider rather than from assay-based typing.

From V the trimming removes 0 bases and from J it removes 3 bases, while the gene matches leave 14 bases of the junction unaccounted for. The CDR3, cysteine through phenylalanine, is 20 amino acids long. Of all the DNA, just the CDR3 is kept, 60 bases in frame from base 1. Via the germline V gene, CDR1 is KGHSH and CDR2 LQKENI. Paper-wide results and their limitations: The amount of clinical and demographic metadata varied by source and participant and was provided uncurated.

TCRbeta CDR3 regions were amplified from genomic DNA using the immunoSEQ Assay, a bias-controlled multiplex PCR. Per the authors' processing: The number of nucleated cells in each sample was estimated by amplification of reference gene primers within the assay. To quantify the absolute abundance of each unique TCRbeta CDR3 rearrangement, sequence reads were collapsed and filtered. Productive Simpson clonality was computed per sample as the square root of Simpson's diversity index over productive rearrangements. TCRdb stores this immuneACCESS table with in-frame sequences only. Part of the clones is absent; in the studies checked, under half of the shortfall reflects unresolved V genes, and no reason is known for the rest. D and trimming come from the DNA, and the V and J calls and clone size come from that table. The sample table shows about 74,000 clones, and around three quarters are seen once. The top ten clonotypes cover roughly a sixth of the sample.

The material sequenced was peripheral blood. The sequence came from a human donor in a cohort sampled during active COVID-19. The chain couples TRBV18 to TRBJ2-5; 12 junctional bases match TRBD2. The sequenced DNA is TGTGCCAGCTCACCACCCCTACTAGCGGGAGGCCTGGGGGCCAAAGAGACCCAGTACTTC. This yields the protein CASSPPLLAGGLGAKETQYF.